These 28 T cell receptor beta chains were all obtained from the same sample, sequenced in a study of OX40 agonist ivuxolimab in advanced cancers. Repertoires were generated with immunoSEQ multiplex PCR, while TCRdb's copy carries only in-frame clones and drops some. The sample has 77,000 or so clones, 89% seen once. The material sequenced was CD4+ or CD8+ T cells sorted from blood, taken in a trial of the OX40 agonist ivuxolimab. These TCRs come from an adult with an advanced solid tumor such as melanoma, head and neck, liver or kidney cancer.

This chain joins TRBV5-4 and TRBJ2-7; TRBD2 matches at 10 bases. V trimming: 0 bases; J trimming: 7 bases; junction bases outside the gene matches: 7. The CDR3 runs 15 residues. The germline V gene has CDR1 SGHNT and CDR2 YYREEE (reference sequence). DNA of the CDR3: TGTGCCAGCAGCTTGGTTGCTAGCGGGAGTGGAGAGCAGTACTTC. Protein product: CASSLVASGSGEQYF.

The chain joins TRBV19 to TRBJ2-7; no clear D. CDR3 length: 14 amino acids. Germline loops: CDR1 LNHDA, CDR2 SQIVND (reference sequence). V was shortened by 5 bases and J by 0 bases, with 11 bases between the two germline ends. This chain's CDR3 is CASSSRISSYEQYF. Here the CDR3 DNA reads TGTGCCAGTAGTTCCCGGATCAGCTCCTACGAGCAGTACTTC.

The chain has TRBV10-3 and TRBJ2-3; TRBD1 is a possible D gene (6 bases). V lost 6 bases and J lost 4, with 11 bases in between. The CDR3 is 13 residues long. Germline V gene lookup returns CDR1 ENHRY and CDR2 SYGVKD. CDR3 in amino acids: CAIRPAGADTQYF. The CDR3 bases are TGTGCCATCAGGCCCGCAGGGGCAGATACGCAGTATTTT.

The CDR3 region is CASSRGGGEASGRLPYEQYF. Written as DNA, the CDR3 is TGTGCCAGCAGCAGGGGCGGGGGCGAAGCTAGCGGGAGGCTTCCCTACGAGCAGTACTTC. The chain couples TRBV21-1 to TRBJ2-7; the table's TRBD2 call for D was not verified on the DNA. TRBV21-1 is designated a pseudogene. The CDR3 runs 20 residues.

This clone was seen a single time. The gene calls are TRBV6-5 and TRBJ1-2; D gene ambiguous. Trimming took off 5 bases at V and 7 bases at J, with 14 bases between the two ends. Germline assignment: CDR1 MNHEY and CDR2 SVGAGI. CDR3 length: 13 amino acids. This chain's CDR3 is CASSDRAKGGYTF. The CDR3 DNA reads TGTGCCAGCAGTGACCGGGCGAAAGGTGGCTACACCTTC.

The chain joins TRBV29-1 to TRBJ2-7; D ambiguous. The CDR3 runs 12 residues. The V gene's germline CDR1 is SQVTM and CDR2 ANQGSEA. V was clipped by 5 bases and J by 3 bases, with 11 bases between them. The CDR3: CSVNGQNYEQYF. The DNA for the CDR3 is TGCAGCGTTAACGGGCAGAACTACGAGCAGTACTTC.

CDR3 sequence reads: CASSHPATGALSNQPQHF. The CDR3 DNA reads TGTGCCAGCAGCCATCCCGCGACAGGGGCCTTGAGCAATCAGCCCCAGCATTTT. The genes are TRBV5-4 and TRBJ1-5; 8 bases fit TRBD1. CDR3 size: 18 residues. Unmatched junction bases numbered 13, after V lost 4 bases and J lost 1 base. Germline loops: CDR1 SGHNT, CDR2 YYREEE (reference sequence). Supplemented by reference TRBV5-4 and TRBJ1-5, the full variable domain reads ETGVTQSPTHLIKTRGQQVTLRCSSQSGHNTVSWYQQALGQGPQFIFQYYREEENGRGNFPPRFSGLQFPNYSSELNVNALELDDSALYLCASSHPATGALSNQPQHFGDGTRLSIL.

The chain uses TRBV5-5 and TRBJ1-5; no clear D. The CDR3 loop spans 15 amino acids. Germline-derived CDR1 and CDR2 are SGHKS and YYEKEE (reference sequence). The V end was cut by 2 bases, the J end by 4 bases, with 13 bases between. The CDR3 spells CASSFWGGRNQPQHF. The DNA of the CDR3 is TGTGCCAGCAGCTTCTGGGGTGGACGAAATCAGCCCCAGCATTTT.

The rearrangement links TRBV19 to TRBJ2-5; 11 bases align to TRBD2. This CDR3 has 16 residues. Germline V gene data show CDR1 as LNHDA and CDR2 as SQIVND (reference sequence). V gave up 2 bases and J gave up 1 base; unmatched junction bases: 3. CDR3 DNA sequence: TGTGCCAGTAGTATACAGGGGACTAGCGGCCAAGAGACCCAGTACTTC. It specifies CASSIQGTSGQETQYF.

This rearrangement joins TRBV21-1 to TRBJ2-3; TRBD2 is taken as the D call from the table, unchecked against the DNA. TRBV21-1 is labeled a pseudogene. CDR3 length equals 15 residues. The CDR3 DNA follows: TGTGCCAGCAGCAAAGGGGCGGGAGCCACAGATACGCAGTATTTT. Its translation: CASSKGAGATDTQYF.

This CDR3 reads CAWRYRDQGCTEAFF. In DNA, the CDR3 is TGTGCCTGGAGATATCGGGACCAAGGATGCACTGAAGCTTTCTTT. The rearrangement links TRBV30 to TRBJ1-1; the D gene is possibly TRBD1 (5 bases). Germline CDR1 reads GTSNPN; CDR2 reads SVGIG (reference sequence). The CDR3 is made up of 15 amino acids. Trimming took 3 bases from V and 4 from J, leaving 18 bases between them.

This chain uses TRBV5-8 with TRBJ1-1; the match to TRBD1 covers 7 bases. There are 13 residues in the CDR3. Unmatched junction bases numbered 3, after V lost 4 bases and J lost 3 bases. Looked up from germline, CDR1 is SGHTS and CDR2 is YDEGEE. CDR3 coding DNA: TGTGCCAGCAGCCTGGACAGGTACACTGAAGCTTTCTTT. Encoded protein: CASSLDRYTEAFF.

Written as DNA, the CDR3 is TGCAGTGCCCGGGGGGAAGAAGAGACCCAGTACTTC. Its protein product is CSARGEEETQYF. This chain joins TRBV29-1 and TRBJ2-5; 7 nucleotides match TRBD2. Germline CDR1 is SQVTM and CDR2 is ANQGSEA. The CDR3 totals 12 residues.

The chain links TRBV5-1 to TRBJ1-3; no clear D. The CDR3 runs to 14 residues. CDR1 SGHRS and CDR2 YFSETQ come from the germline V gene. V shed 0 bases and J shed 4 bases, with 8 bases lying between them. The DNA of the CDR3 is TGCGCCAGCAGCTTGGACGGGTCCGGAAACACCATATATTTT. As protein: CASSLDGSGNTIYF.

DNA for the CDR3: TGTGCCAGCAGCTTGGCTCCCGGGCGGGCCGTTCAAGAGACCCAGTACTTC. Its protein is CASSLAPGRAVQETQYF. The chain uses TRBV5-4 and TRBJ2-5; the D gene is possibly TRBD2 (5 bases). Germline CDR1 SGHNT, CDR2 YYREEE (reference sequence). V gave up 0 bases and J gave up 2 bases, with 17 bases separating them. This CDR3 has 17 amino acids. The complete variable domain, with remaining parts taken from reference TRBV5-4 and TRBJ2-5, reads ETGVTQSPTHLIKTRGQQVTLRCSSQSGHNTVSWYQQALGQGPQFIFQYYREEENGRGNFPPRFSGLQFPNYSSELNVNALELDDSALYLCASSLAPGRAVQETQYFGPGTRLLVL.

This sequence joins TRBV5-1 and TRBJ2-3; 8 bases agree with TRBD2. CDR1 and CDR2 from the germline V gene are SGHRS and YFSETQ. The length of the CDR3 is 19 residues. Trimming at V came to 3 bases and at J to 3 bases, leaving 18 bases not matched to a gene. This CDR3 is CASSWRSPVSGESTDTQYF. The CDR3 region has the DNA TGCGCCAGCAGCTGGAGATCACCCGTTAGCGGGGAGTCAACAGATACGCAGTATTTT.

CDR3 DNA: TGTGCCAGCAGCCTCCTTATGGAGCAGTACTTC. Its translation is CASSLLMEQYF. The chain carries TRBV7-2 and TRBJ2-7; unclear D gene. The CDR3 loop spans 11 amino acids. Trimming took 5 bases from V and 7 from J, leaving 9 bases between them. Per the germline V gene, CDR1 is SGHTA and CDR2 is FQGNSA.

This clone was counted a single time. V and J are TRBV28 and TRBJ2-5; 7 bases match TRBD2. This CDR3 spans 16 amino acids. Germline-derived CDR1 and CDR2 are MDHEN and SYDVKM. V gave up 5 bases and J gave up 5 bases; unmatched junction bases: 14. The DNA for the CDR3 is TGTGCCAGCAGTCCCAAAGCACTAGCGCGGTGGGAGACCCAGTACTTC. Its translation is CASSPKALARWETQYF. The full variable domain, rest sourced from reference TRBV28 and TRBJ2-5, is DVKVTQSSRYLVKRTGEKVFLECVQDMDHENMFWYRQDPGLGLRLIYFSYDVKMKEKGDIPEGYSVSREKKERFSLILESASTNQTSMYLCASSPKALARWETQYFGPGTRLLVL.

In DNA, the CDR3 is TGTGCCACCAGCAGAGGTGGGGGGAGTTTCACTGAAGCTTTCTTT. Protein product: CATSRGGGSFTEAFF. The chain couples TRBV15 to TRBJ1-1; perhaps TRBD1 as D (5 bases). V was cut by 1 base and J by 4 bases, with 13 bases left in between. This CDR3 is 15 amino acids long. CDR1 LNHNV and CDR2 YYDKDF come from the germline V gene (reference sequence). Complete variable domain (other parts from reference TRBV15 and TRBJ1-1): DAMVIQNPRYQVTQFGKPVTLSCSQTLNHNVMYWYQQKSSQAPKLLFHYYDKDFNNEADTPDNFQSRRPNTSFCFLDIRSPGLGDTAMYLCATSRGGGSFTEAFFGQGTRLTVV.

The J gene is TRBJ2-6, the V gene TRBV15; D possibly corresponds to TRBD1 (6 bases). Germline V gene lookup returns CDR1 LNHNV and CDR2 YYDKDF (reference sequence). Trimming left V 5 bases short and J 2 bases short, with 10 bases between. CDR3 length: 15 amino acids. The CDR3 region is CATSRYRAGANVLTF. The CDR3 DNA is TGTGCCACCAGCCGGTACAGGGCTGGGGCCAACGTCCTGACTTTC. Using reference TRBV15 and TRBJ2-6 for the parts outside the CDR3, the full variable domain is DAMVIQNPRYQVTQFGKPVTLSCSQTLNHNVMYWYQQKSSQAPKLLFHYYDKDFNNEADTPDNFQSRRPNTSFCFLDIRSPGLGDTAMYLCATSRYRAGANVLTFGAGSRLTVL.

The rearrangement joins TRBV7-9 to TRBJ2-2; the match to TRBD1 covers 9 bases. This CDR3 is 16 amino acids long. Germline lookup yields CDR1 SEHNR and CDR2 FQNEAQ (reference sequence). J gave up 5 bases and V 1 base, and 5 bases lay outside the gene matches. CDR3 protein: CASSLGDRGRTGELFF. As DNA, the CDR3 is TGTGCCAGCAGCTTAGGAGACAGGGGGAGGACCGGGGAGCTGTTTTTT.

The CDR3 sequence: CASSSFAPTSVRRNEQFF. The CDR3 nucleotides read TGTGCCAGCAGCTCCTTTGCCCCGACTAGCGTGAGGCGGAATGAGCAGTTCTTC. The chain carries TRBV7-9 and TRBJ2-1; 8 positions match TRBD2. Trimming at V came to 4 bases and at J to 7 bases, leaving 18 bases not matched to a gene. This CDR3 is built from 18 residues. Germline V gene lookup returns CDR1 SEHNR and CDR2 FQNEAQ (reference sequence).

The chain is built from TRBV27 and TRBJ1-4; 8 bases fit TRBD1. Germline trimming cut 5 bases from V and 10 bases from J; bases unmatched to any gene: 3. In germline, CDR1 is MNHEY, CDR2 SMNVEV (reference sequence). The CDR3 is 12 residues long. The CDR3 reads CASSTGGGKLFF. Here the CDR3 DNA reads TGTGCCAGCAGTACAGGGGGAGGAAAACTGTTTTTT. The complete variable domain, with remaining parts taken from reference TRBV27 and TRBJ1-4, reads EAQVTQNPRYLITVTGKKLTVTCSQNMNHEYMSWYRQDPGLGLRQIYYSMNVEVTDKGDVPEGYKVSRKEKRNFPLILESPSPNQTSLYFCASSTGGGKLFFGSGTQLSVL.

The V call is TRBV5-4, the J call TRBJ2-3; 12 bases line up with TRBD2. The CDR3 has 16 residues. Germline CDR1 reads SGHNT; CDR2 reads YYREEE (reference sequence). The V segment lost 2 bases and the J segment 7 bases; nucleotides outside the gene matches: 8. DNA for the CDR3: TGTGCCAGCAGCTTAGGGGGACTAGCGGGTATATATACGCAGTATTTT. This translates into CASSLGGLAGIYTQYF.

The chain combines TRBV7-3 with TRBJ2-7, with 12 bases fitting TRBD1. Germline CDR1 is SGHTA and CDR2 is FQGTGA. The CDR3 sequence is 17 residues long. The junction had 11 bases not matched to a gene; V was cut back by 2 bases and J by 6 bases. This CDR3 is CASSLARGGQGAFEQYF. Here the CDR3 DNA reads TGTGCCAGCAGCTTAGCGAGAGGGGGACAGGGGGCATTCGAGCAGTACTTC.

The chain couples TRBV5-6 to TRBJ1-2, with D perhaps TRBD1 (5 bases). This CDR3 is built from 11 residues. The germline V and J ends were trimmed by 0 bases and 12 bases, with 9 bases remaining between them. Germline CDR1 SGHDT, CDR2 YYEEEE. The CDR3 DNA sequence: TGTGCCAGCAGCTTGGGAGGGGACCACACCTTC. The encoded protein is CASSLGGDHTF.

The rearrangement joins TRBV11-2 to TRBJ2-5; D may be TRBD1 or TRBD2 (5 bases each). The J call may be incorrect, as the DNA end agrees better with TRBJ2-7. From germline, CDR1 is SGHAT and CDR2 FQNNGV. This CDR3 is built from 16 residues. CDR3 sequence: CASSLGVGDATYEQYF. The DNA of the CDR3 is TGTGCCAGCAGCTTAGGGGTGGGGGACGCTACCTACGAGCAGTACTTC.

V usage is TRBV11-2 and J usage is TRBJ2-7; D perhaps matches TRBD1 (6 bases). The germline V and J ends were trimmed by 3 bases and 4 bases, with 7 bases remaining between them. Per the germline V gene, CDR1 is SGHAT and CDR2 is FQNNGV. CDR3 length: 12 residues. In DNA, the CDR3 is TGTGCCAGCAGCTTCGACAGGTACGAGCAGTACTTC. Its protein is CASSFDRYEQYF.